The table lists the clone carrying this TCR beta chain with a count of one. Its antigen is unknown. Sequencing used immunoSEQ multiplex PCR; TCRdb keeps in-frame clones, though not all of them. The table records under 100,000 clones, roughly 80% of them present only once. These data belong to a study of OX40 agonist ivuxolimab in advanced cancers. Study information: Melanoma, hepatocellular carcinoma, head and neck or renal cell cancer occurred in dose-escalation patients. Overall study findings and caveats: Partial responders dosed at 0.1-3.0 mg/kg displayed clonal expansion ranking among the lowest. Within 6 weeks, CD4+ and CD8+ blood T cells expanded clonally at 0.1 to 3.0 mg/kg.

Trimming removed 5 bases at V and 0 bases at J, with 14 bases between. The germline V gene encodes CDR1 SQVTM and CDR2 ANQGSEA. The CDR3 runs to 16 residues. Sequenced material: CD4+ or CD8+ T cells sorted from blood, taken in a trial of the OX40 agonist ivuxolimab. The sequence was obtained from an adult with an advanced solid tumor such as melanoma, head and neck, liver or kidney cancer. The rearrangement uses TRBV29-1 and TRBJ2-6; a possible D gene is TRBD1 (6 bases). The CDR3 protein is CSVFRDIDSGANVLTF. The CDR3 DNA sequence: TGCAGCGTTTTCCGGGACATCGACTCTGGGGCCAACGTCCTGACTTTC.